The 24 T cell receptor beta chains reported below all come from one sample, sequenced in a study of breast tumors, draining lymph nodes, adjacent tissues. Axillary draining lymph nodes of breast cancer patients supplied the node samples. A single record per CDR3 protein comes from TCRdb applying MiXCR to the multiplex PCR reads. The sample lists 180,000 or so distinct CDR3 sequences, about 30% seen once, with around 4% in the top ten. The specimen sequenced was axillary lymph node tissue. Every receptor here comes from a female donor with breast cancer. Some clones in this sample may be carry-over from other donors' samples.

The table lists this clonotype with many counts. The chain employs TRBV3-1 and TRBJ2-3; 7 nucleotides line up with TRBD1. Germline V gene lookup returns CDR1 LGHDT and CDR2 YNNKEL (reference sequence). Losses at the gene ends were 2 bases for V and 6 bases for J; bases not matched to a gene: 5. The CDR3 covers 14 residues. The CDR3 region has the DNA TGTGCCAGCAGCCAACCGAACAGGGGTGATACGCAGTATTTT. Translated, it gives CASSQPNRGDTQYF.

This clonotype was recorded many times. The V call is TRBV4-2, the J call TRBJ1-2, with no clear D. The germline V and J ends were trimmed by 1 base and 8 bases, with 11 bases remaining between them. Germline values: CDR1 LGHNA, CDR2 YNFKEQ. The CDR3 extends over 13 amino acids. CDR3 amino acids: CASSQVRSEGYTF. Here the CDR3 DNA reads TGTGCCAGCAGCCAAGTGCGGTCTGAGGGCTACACCTTC.

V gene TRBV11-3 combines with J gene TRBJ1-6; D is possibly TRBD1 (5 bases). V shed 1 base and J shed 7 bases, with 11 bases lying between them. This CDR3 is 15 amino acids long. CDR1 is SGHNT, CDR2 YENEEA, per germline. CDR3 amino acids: CASSLVGLLNSPLHF. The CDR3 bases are TGTGCCAGCAGCTTAGTGGGACTCCTCAATTCACCCCTCCACTTT.

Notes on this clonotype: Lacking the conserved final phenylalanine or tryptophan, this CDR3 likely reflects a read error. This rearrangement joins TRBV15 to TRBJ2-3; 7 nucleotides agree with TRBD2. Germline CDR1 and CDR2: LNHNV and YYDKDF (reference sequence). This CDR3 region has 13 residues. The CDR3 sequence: CATGAGYTDAQYL. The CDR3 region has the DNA TGTGCCACCGGAGCGGGGTACACAGATGCGCAGTATCTT.

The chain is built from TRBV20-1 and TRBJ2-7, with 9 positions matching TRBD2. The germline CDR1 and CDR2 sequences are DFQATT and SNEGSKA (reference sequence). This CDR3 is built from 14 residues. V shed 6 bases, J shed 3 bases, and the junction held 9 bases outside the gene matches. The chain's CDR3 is CSATGLAVRYEQYF. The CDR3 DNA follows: TGCAGTGCAACGGGACTAGCAGTTCGCTACGAGCAGTACTTC.

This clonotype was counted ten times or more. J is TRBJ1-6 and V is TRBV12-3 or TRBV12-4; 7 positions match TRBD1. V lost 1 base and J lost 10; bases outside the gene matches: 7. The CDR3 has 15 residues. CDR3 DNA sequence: TGTGCCAGCAGTTTAGGACAGGGTATAGAATCACCCCTCCACTTT. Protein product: CASSLGQGIESPLHF.

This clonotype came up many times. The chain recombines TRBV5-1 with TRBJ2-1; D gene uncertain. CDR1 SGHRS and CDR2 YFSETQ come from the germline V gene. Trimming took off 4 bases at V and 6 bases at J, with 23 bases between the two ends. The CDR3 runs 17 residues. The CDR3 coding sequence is TGCGCCAGCAGCCCACCCAACGAGGAGCCTCCTGGCAATGAGCAGTTCTTC. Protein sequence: CASSPPNEEPPGNEQFF.

The CDR3 region has the DNA TGTGCCAGCAGTGAATCTCGAGACCGACCGGGACAGGGGTCTTCACCCCTCCACTTT. This sequence encodes CASSESRDRPGQGSSPLHF. V and J are TRBV25-1 and TRBJ1-6; 10 nucleotides agree with TRBD1. The CDR3 loop spans 19 amino acids. V shed 1 base, J shed 9 bases, and the junction held 15 bases outside the gene matches. Germline V lookup: CDR1 MGHDK, CDR2 SYGVNS.

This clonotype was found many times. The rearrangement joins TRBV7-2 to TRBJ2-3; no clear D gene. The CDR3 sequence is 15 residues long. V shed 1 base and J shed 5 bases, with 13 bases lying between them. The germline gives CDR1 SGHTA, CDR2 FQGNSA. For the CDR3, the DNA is TGTGCCAGCAGCTTAGAATTGACATGGGGAGATACGCAGTATTTT. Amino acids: CASSLELTWGDTQYF.

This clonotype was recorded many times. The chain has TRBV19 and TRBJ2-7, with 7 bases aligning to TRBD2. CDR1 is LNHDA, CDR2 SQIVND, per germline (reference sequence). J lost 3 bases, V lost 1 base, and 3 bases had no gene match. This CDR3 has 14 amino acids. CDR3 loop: CASSIAPGGYEQYF. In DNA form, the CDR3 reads TGTGCCAGTAGTATAGCTCCGGGGGGCTACGAGCAGTACTTC.

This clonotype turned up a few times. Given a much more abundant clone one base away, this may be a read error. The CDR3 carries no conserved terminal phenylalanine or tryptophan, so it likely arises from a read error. The CDR3 here is CASSVVTGRGYTS. The CDR3 nucleotides are TGTGCCAGCAGCGTAGTGACAGGGAGAGGCTACACCTCC. The rearrangement links TRBV9 to TRBJ1-2; 7 bases map to TRBD1. From germline, CDR1 is SGDLS and CDR2 YYNGEE. The length of the CDR3 is 13 residues. V was pared by 0 bases and J by 8 bases, with 4 bases of the junction left unmatched.

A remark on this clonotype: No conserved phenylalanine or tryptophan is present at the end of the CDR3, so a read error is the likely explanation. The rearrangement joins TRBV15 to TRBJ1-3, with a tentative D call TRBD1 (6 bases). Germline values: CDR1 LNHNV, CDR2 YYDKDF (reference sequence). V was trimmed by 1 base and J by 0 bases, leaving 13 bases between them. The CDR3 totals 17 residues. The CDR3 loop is CATSRGRGGSSGNTIYL. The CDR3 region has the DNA TGTGCCACCAGCAGAGGTCGAGGGGGTAGCTCTGGAAACACCATATATCTT.

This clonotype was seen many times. DNA for the CDR3: TGTGCCAGCAGCCAAGATAGGCCACCGGATGAGCAGTTCTTC. It encodes CASSQDRPPDEQFF. The J gene is TRBJ2-1, the V gene TRBV14; no clear D gene. Per the germline V gene, CDR1 is SGHDN and CDR2 is FVKESK. Trimming took 0 bases from V and 8 from J, leaving 11 bases between them. CDR3 length: 14 amino acids.

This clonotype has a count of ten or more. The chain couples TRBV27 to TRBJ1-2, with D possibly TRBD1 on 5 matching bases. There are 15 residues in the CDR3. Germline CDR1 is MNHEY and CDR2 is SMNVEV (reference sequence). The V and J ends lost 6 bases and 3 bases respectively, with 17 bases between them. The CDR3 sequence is CASSRWSGQDYGYTF. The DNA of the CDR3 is TGTGCCAGCAGCCGGTGGTCAGGGCAAGACTATGGCTACACCTTC.

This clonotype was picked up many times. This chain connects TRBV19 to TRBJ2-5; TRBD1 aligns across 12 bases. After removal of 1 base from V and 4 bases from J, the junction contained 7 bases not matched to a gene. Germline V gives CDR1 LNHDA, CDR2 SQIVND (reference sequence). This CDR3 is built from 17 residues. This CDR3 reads CASSIGVGTGGRETQYF. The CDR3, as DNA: TGTGCCAGTAGTATAGGGGTCGGGACAGGGGGCAGAGAGACCCAGTACTTC.

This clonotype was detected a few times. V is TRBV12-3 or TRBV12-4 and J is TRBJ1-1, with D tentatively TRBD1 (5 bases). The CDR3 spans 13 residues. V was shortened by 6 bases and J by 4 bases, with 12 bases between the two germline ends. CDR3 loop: CASSPGLSTEAFF. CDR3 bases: TGTGCCAGCAGCCCAGGGTTGAGCACTGAAGCTTTCTTT.

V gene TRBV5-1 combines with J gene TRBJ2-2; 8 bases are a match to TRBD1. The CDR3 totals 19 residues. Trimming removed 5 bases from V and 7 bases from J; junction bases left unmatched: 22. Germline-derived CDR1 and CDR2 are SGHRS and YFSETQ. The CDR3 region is CASRLPQGASSAEGGELFF. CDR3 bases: TGCGCCAGCAGGCTGCCCCAGGGGGCCTCTAGCGCAGAGGGCGGGGAGCTGTTTTTT.

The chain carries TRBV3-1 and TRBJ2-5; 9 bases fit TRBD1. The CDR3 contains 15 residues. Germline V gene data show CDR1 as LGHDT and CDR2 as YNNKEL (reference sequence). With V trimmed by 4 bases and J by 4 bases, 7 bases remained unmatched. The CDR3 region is CASSPPGQGGETQYF. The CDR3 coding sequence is TGTGCCAGCAGCCCCCCGGGACAGGGAGGAGAGACCCAGTACTTC.

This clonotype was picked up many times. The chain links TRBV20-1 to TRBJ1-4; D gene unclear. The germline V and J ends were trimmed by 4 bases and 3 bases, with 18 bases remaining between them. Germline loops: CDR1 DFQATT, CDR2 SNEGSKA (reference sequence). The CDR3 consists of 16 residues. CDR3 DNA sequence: TGCAGTGCTAATGGAGGTGGCCCGGGAGCTAATGAAAAACTGTTTTTT. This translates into CSANGGGPGANEKLFF.

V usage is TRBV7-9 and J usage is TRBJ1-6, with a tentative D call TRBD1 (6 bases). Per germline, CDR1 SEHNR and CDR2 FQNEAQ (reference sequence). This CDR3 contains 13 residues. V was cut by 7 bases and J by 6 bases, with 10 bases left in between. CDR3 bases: TGTGCCAGCACCGACAGGTCTAATTCACCCCTCCACTTT. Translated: CASTDRSNSPLHF.

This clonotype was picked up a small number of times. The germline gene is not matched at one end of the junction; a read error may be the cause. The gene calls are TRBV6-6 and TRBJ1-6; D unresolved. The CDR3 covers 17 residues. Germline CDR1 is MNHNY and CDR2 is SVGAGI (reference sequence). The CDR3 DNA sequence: TGTGCCAGCAGTCACTCTCTCTTCTCACAGAATAATTCACCCCTCCACTTT. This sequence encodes CASSHSLFSQNNSPLHF.

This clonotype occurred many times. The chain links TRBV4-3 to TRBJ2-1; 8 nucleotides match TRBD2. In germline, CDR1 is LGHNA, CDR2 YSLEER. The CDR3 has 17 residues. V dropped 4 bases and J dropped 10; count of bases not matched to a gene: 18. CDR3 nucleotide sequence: TGCGCCAGCAGCCTCGGATCATCGGCGGGAGGAAGTTTGGAGCAGTTCTTC. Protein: CASSLGSSAGGSLEQFF.

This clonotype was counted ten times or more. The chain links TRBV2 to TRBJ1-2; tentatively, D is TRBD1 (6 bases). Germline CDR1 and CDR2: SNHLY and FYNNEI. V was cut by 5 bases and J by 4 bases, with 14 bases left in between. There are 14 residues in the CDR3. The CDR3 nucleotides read TGTGCCAGCAGTTTCGAGGGGGTCGTCTATGGCTACACCTTC. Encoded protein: CASSFEGVVYGYTF.

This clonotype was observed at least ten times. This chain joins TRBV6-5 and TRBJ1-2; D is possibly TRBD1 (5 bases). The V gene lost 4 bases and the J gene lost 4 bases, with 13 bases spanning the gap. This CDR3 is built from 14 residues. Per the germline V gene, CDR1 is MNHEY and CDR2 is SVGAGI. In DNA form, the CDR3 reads TGTGCCAGCAGTTGGGCCAGGGCGGGCTATGGCTACACCTTC. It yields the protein CASSWARAGYGYTF.